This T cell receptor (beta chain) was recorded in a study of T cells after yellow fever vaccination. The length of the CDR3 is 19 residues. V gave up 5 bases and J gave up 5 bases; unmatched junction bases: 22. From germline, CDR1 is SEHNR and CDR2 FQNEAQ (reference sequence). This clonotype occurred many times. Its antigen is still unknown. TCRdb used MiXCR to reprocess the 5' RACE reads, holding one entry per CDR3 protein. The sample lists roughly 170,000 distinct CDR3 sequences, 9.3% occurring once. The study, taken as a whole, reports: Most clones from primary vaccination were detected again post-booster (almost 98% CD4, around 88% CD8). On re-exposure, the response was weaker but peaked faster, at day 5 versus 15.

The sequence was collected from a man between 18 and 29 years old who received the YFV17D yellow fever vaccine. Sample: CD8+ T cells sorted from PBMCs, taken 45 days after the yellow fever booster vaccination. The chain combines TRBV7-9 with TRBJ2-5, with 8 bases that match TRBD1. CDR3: CASSPRDRRQRNSDETQYF. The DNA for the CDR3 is TGTGCCAGCAGCCCCCGGGACAGGCGACAGAGAAATTCCGATGAGACCCAGTACTTC.